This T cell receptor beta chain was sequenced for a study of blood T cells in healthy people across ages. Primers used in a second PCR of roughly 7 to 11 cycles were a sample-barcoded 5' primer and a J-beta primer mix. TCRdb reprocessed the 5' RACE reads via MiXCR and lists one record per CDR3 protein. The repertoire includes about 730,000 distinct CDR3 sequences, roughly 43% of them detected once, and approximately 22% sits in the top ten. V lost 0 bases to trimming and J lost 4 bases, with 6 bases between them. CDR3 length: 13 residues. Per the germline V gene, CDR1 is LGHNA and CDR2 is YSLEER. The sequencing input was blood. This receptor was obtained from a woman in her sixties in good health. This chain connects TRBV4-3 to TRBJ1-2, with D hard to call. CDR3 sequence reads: CASSQDGRYGYTF. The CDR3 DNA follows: TGCGCCAGCAGCCAAGATGGACGCTATGGCTACACCTTC.